A single T cell receptor beta chain is shown here with its context. This clonotype was seen repeatedly, ten times or more. Its antigen specificity is not known. Base qualities are missing; no much larger clone stands one base away. The entry originates in a study of neurological immune-mediated disorders (dated by TCRdb to about 2019). Describing the broader study: Among the approximately 35 multiple sclerosis patients, relapsing-remitting MS accounted for around 30 and secondary progressive MS accounted for 3. Peripheral blood TCR-beta repertoires from patients with HTLV-I-associated myelopathy (HAM/TSP), patients with multiple sclerosis, and healthy controls were compared in the study using UMI-based sequencing. The 95 to 110 TCR-beta libraries covered PBMC samples along with longitudinal samples, technical triplicates, and paired sorted CD4+ and CD8+ T-cell subsets. The cohort was made up of 68 subjects, consisting of about 15 HAM/TSP patients, some 34 multiple sclerosis patients and 20 healthy controls.

cDNA synthesis used template-switch 5'RACE with a primer carrying a 10-nucleotide random unique molecular identifier tagging each TCR transcript. Every sequencing run yielded over 190 million TCR-beta sequences covering 15-18 subjects. The RNeasy kit was used to extract total RNA. The KAPA Real-time Library Amplification kit was used to amplify TCR-beta VDJ regions with primers targeting the TCR constant region and the 5'RACE anchor. Sample indexes and Illumina adaptors were added in a first PCR, and a second PCR then increased library yield. The roughly 650 bp TCR product was size-selected on a 2% E-gel SizeSelection system after Ampure bead purification. Before pooling, libraries had their quality checked on a Bioanalyzer, their concentration measured with Qubit, and their quantity determined with the Kapa Library Quantification kit. Paired-end 2 x 150 bp sequencing of the libraries was performed on an Illumina HiSeq 2500. To increase sequence diversity, about 25-30% phiX was spiked into each library pool. For the original study's pipeline: The quality-filtered reads were processed with the UMI-based MiGEC pipeline, whose error correction step removed more than 85% of the raw TCR sequences. VDJ genes were aligned to IMGT germline references, and clonotypes were defined by unique CDR3 amino acid sequence plus V-J genes. VDJtools evaluated clonal expansion, Shannon diversity and CDR3 relatedness (CalcPairwiseDistances, ClusterSamples); CLCbio workbench built phylogenetic trees. Expanded clones were defined as having at least 8 unique UMIs, based on coefficient-of-variation modelling across technical triplicates. Using fastp at Q25 and MiXCR, TCRdb reprocessed the public reads and kept productive beta chains. Rows with a matching CDR3 protein are joined into one entry that keeps the most common DNA and genes. What appears here as the V and J calls and clone size reflects TCRdb's work, not the paper's. This sample gives 66,000 or so distinct CDR3 sequences in total; 3.4% of them show up just once. The ten biggest clones cover approximately 3.7% of the sample.

For the unsorted PBMC libraries, 2 million PBMCs were stored in RNAlater at -80 degrees C until RNA extraction and were used to generate the libraries. The multiple sclerosis patients were enrolled in a US clinical protocol that used magnetic resonance imaging to evaluate disease progression. Peripheral blood was subjected to Ficoll-Hypaque density gradient centrifugation to isolate PBMCs, which were then cryopreserved in liquid nitrogen. Summary of the overall study and its limitations: In a phylogenetic analysis, the repertoires of 18 out of 34 MS patients fell into a single cluster of related CDR3 sequences, pointing to a possible signature at the repertoire level. TCR clonal expansion was highest in HAM/TSP patients and lowest in MS patients, with MS patients falling below even healthy controls. No identical CDR3 amino acid sequences were found to be shared among expanded clones across subjects, suggesting that TCR-beta repertoires were private in all groups. No clinical or MRI features were associated with the MS cluster, and the authors said that larger cohorts are needed.

CDR1 and CDR2 (SGHDT, YYEEEE) derive from the germline V gene. From the cysteine through the phenylalanine, the CDR3 covers 14 amino acids. Solely the CDR3 DNA is kept, with 42 bases framed from the first base. V loses 4 bases at its end and J loses 4 bases; junction bases beyond the gene matches: 6. The receptor comes from a man in his forties with multiple sclerosis. Input material: PBMCs. The chain is made from TRBV5-6 and TRBJ1-2; 8 bases in the junction line up with TRBD1. CDR3 region: CASSKTGGTYGYTF. The DNA reads as follows: TGTGCCAGCAGCAAAACAGGGGGGACCTATGGCTACACCTTC.